What follows are 8 T cell receptor beta chains derived from one specimen sequenced in a study of shared clonotypes between healthy human individuals. TCRdb keeps only in-frame clones here, not all; method: immunoSEQ multiplex PCR. The sample has hundreds of thousands of clones; under 80% are singletons. The sample was memory CD4+ T cells sorted from blood. Documented subset: CD45RA-negative fraction. These receptors were taken from a woman under 40 in good health.

The gene calls are TRBV18 and TRBJ2-5; unclear D gene. CDR3 length: 14 residues. The germline V gene has CDR1 KGHSH and CDR2 LQKENI. V lost 0 bases to trimming and J lost 4 bases, with 9 bases between them. CDR3 in amino acids: CASSPPASLETQYF. The CDR3 coding sequence is TGTGCCAGCTCACCACCTGCTAGTTTAGAGACCCAGTACTTC.

This chain links TRBV5-1 with TRBJ1-5; weak D call: TRBD1 (6 bases). The CDR3 runs 16 residues. Germline V lookup: CDR1 SGHRS, CDR2 YFSETQ. V gave up 0 bases and J gave up 3 bases, with 13 bases separating them. CDR3 nucleotide sequence: TGCGCCAGCAGCTTGGGCCCCCGGGACAACAATCAGCCCCAGCATTTT. Translating it yields CASSLGPRDNNQPQHF.

This chain joins TRBV28 and TRBJ2-5; TRBD1 agrees at 8 bases. This CDR3 has 16 amino acids. V gave up 7 bases and J gave up 5 bases; unmatched junction bases: 15. From germline, CDR1 is MDHEN and CDR2 SYDVKM. CDR3 amino acids: CASKRTGWTGRETQYF. The CDR3 DNA reads as TGTGCCAGCAAAAGGACCGGGTGGACAGGGCGGGAGACCCAGTACTTC.

This chain connects TRBV30 to TRBJ2-7, with 7 bases matching TRBD2. After removal of 0 bases from V and 8 bases from J, the junction contained 10 bases not matched to a gene. The CDR3 is made up of 14 amino acids. Germline V gene lookup returns CDR1 GTSNPN and CDR2 SVGIG (reference sequence). CDR3 loop: CAWSVAGPPFKQYF. In DNA, the CDR3 is TGTGCCTGGAGTGTAGCGGGGCCTCCCTTCAAGCAGTACTTC.

This clone has only one observation. The chain uses TRBV12-5 and TRBJ2-1; 9 bases align to TRBD1. Trimming at V came to 6 bases and at J to 1 base, leaving 4 bases not matched to a gene. Germline CDR1 LGHNT, CDR2 FRNRAP. CDR3 length: 15 residues. CDR3 nucleotide sequence: TGTGCTAGTGGAAGACAGGGGGGGTCCTACAATGAGCAGTTCTTC. It yields the protein CASGRQGGSYNEQFF.

This chain uses TRBV28 with TRBJ1-4; no clear D. Germline values: CDR1 MDHEN, CDR2 SYDVKM. The CDR3 extends over 10 amino acids. V lost 7 bases and J 7 bases, leaving 4 bases between the germline ends. The CDR3 sequence is CASMGEKLFF. DNA of the CDR3: TGTGCCAGCATGGGTGAAAAACTGTTTTTT. Full variable domain (missing parts from reference TRBV28 and TRBJ1-4): DVKVTQSSRYLVKRTGEKVFLECVQDMDHENMFWYRQDPGLGLRLIYFSYDVKMKEKGDIPEGYSVSREKKERFSLILESASTNQTSMYLCASMGEKLFFGSGTQLSVL.

The chain recombines TRBV5-6 with TRBJ2-4; possible D gene TRBD2, 6 bases. Germline V lookup: CDR1 SGHDT, CDR2 YYEEEE. Trimming stripped 0 bases from V and 6 bases from J, with 16 bases between. The CDR3 spans 16 residues. CDR3 sequence (DNA): TGTGCCAGCAGCTTGGGTAGCGGTTACACCCTAAACATTCAGTACTTC. This encodes CASSLGSGYTLNIQYF.

V usage is TRBV6-5 and J usage is TRBJ2-7, with 11 bases fitting TRBD1. CDR1 and CDR2 from the germline V gene are MNHEY and SVGAGI. The CDR3 is 13 amino acids. Germline trimming cut 6 bases from V and 7 bases from J; bases unmatched to any gene: 5. The CDR3 loop is CASRPGQGDEQYF. CDR3 DNA: TGTGCCAGCAGGCCGGGACAGGGGGATGAGCAGTACTTC.